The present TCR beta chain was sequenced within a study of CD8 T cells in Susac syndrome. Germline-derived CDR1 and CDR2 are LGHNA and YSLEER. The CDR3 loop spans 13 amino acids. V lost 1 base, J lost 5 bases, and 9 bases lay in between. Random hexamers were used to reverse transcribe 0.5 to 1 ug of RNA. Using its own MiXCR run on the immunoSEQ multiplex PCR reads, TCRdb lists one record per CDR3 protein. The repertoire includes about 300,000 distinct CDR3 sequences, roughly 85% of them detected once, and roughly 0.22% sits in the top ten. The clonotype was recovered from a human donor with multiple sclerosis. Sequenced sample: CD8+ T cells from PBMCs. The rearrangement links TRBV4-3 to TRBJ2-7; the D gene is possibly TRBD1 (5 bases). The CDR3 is CASSQGGYNEQYF. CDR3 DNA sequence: TGCGCCAGCAGCCAAGGGGGCTATAACGAGCAGTACTTC.